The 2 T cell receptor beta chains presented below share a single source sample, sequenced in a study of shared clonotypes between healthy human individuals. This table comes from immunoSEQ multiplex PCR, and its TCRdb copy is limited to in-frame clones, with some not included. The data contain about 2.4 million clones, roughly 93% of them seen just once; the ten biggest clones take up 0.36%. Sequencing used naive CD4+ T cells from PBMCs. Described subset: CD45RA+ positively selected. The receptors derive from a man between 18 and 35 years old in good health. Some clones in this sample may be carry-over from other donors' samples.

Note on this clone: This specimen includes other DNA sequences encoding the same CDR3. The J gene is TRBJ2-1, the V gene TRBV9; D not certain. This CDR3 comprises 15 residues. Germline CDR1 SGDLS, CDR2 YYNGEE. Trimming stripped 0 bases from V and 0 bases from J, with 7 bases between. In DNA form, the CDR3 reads TGTGCCAGCAGCGTAGGGTCAGGCTCCTACAATGAGCAGTTCTTC. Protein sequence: CASSVGSGSYNEQFF.

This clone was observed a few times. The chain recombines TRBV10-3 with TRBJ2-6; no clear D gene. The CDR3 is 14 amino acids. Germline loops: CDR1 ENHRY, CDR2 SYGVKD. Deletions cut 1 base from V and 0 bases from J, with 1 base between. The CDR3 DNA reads TGTGCCATCAGTGAGTTCTCTGGGGCCAACGTCCTGACTTTC. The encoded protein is CAISEFSGANVLTF.